This entry describes one T cell receptor beta chain. This specimen belongs to a study of blood T cell repertoires in COVID-19. About the study: T cells, B-cell-depleted T cells, or PBMCs supplied cDNA or gDNA.

Germline trimming cut 5 bases from V and 6 bases from J; bases unmatched to any gene: 7. This CDR3 has 13 residues. Germline CDR1 SGHTS, CDR2 YDEGEE. The table came from immunoSEQ multiplex PCR; TCRdb's copy has only in-frame clones and leaves some out. This sample has about 260,000 clones, with about 88% found just once. Sequenced material: peripheral blood. The chain links TRBV5-8 to TRBJ1-2; 7 positions agree with TRBD1. The clonotype comes from a man aged 30 to 39 with active or convalescent COVID-19. The chain's CDR3 is CASRQQGIDGYTF. The CDR3 DNA reads TGTGCCAGCAGGCAACAGGGGATCGATGGCTACACCTTC.